The next 8 T cell receptor beta chains were all read from a single sample in a study of neoadjuvant anti-PD-1 for oral cavity cancer. The protocol was immunoSEQ multiplex PCR, while the TCRdb copy is restricted to in-frame clones and leaves out a portion. Counted here are 6,000 to 8,500 clones, around 52% occurring once; the ten biggest clones make up approximately 6%. Specimen: tumor tissue, collected before nivolumab (anti-PD-1) treatment. The receptors here all came from a person aged 40 to 85 with oral cavity squamous cell carcinoma.

The chain employs TRBV5-1 and TRBJ2-7; D remains unclear. This CDR3 spans 15 amino acids. Trimming removed 6 bases from V and 3 bases from J, with 19 bases in between. CDR1 and CDR2 from the germline V gene are SGHRS and YFSETQ. The CDR3 is CASTRSAEPNYEQYF. DNA of the CDR3: TGCGCCAGCACCCGGAGTGCCGAACCCAACTACGAGCAGTACTTC.

This clone was seen a few times. A read error may account for a junction end that differs from germline. The chain uses TRBV7-7 and TRBJ2-1; unclear D gene. Germline assignment: CDR1 SSHAT and CDR2 FNYEAQ (reference sequence). The CDR3 totals 15 residues. CDR3 in DNA: TGTGCTAGCAGCTTAGGGTCCGGCTCCTACAATGAGCAGTTCTTC. This sequence encodes CASSLGSGSYNEQFF.

The chain joins TRBV6-5 to TRBJ1-6, with TRBD1 matching over 8 bases. Trimming removed 2 bases from V and 10 bases from J; junction bases left unmatched: 7. Germline V lookup: CDR1 MNHEY, CDR2 SVGAGI. The CDR3 spans 15 residues. The CDR3 nucleotides are TGTGCCAGCAGTTACGGACAGGGAAAGGGCTCACCCCTCCACTTT. This codes for CASSYGQGKGSPLHF.

This rearrangement joins TRBV7-8 to TRBJ1-2; D might be TRBD1 (5 bases). This CDR3 contains 15 residues. Germline V lookup: CDR1 SGHVS, CDR2 FQNEAQ. V was cut by 4 bases and J by 3 bases, with 15 bases left in between. The CDR3, as DNA: TGTGCCAGCAGCTCCGACAGAGAGGTAGACTATGGCTACACCTTC. Translation: CASSSDREVDYGYTF.

This CDR3 reads CASSYRGGLHEQYF. CDR3 bases: TGTGCCAGCAGTTACCGTGGGGGGCTGCACGAGCAGTACTTC. The chain carries TRBV6-6 and TRBJ2-7, with D perhaps TRBD1 or TRBD2 (6 bases each). Trimming removed 2 bases at V and 5 bases at J, with 13 bases between. CDR1 is MNHNY and CDR2 is SVGAGI in the germline V gene (reference sequence). The CDR3 loop spans 14 amino acids.

This clone was detected only a few times. This chain uses TRBV2 with TRBJ2-3, with 9 bases matching TRBD2. The CDR3 loop spans 15 amino acids. The V and J ends lost 2 bases and 6 bases, in that order; junction bases with no gene match: 6. Germline CDR1 reads SNHLY; CDR2 reads FYNNEI. This CDR3 reads CASSEPAGGSDTQYF. The CDR3 DNA reads as TGTGCCAGCAGTGAACCAGCGGGAGGATCTGATACGCAGTATTTT.

V usage is TRBV4-1 and J usage is TRBJ1-1; no reliable D call. The CDR3 spans 15 residues. The germline CDR1 and CDR2 sequences are MGHRA and YSYEKL. With 1 base removed from V and 0 bases from J, the gap between germline ends came to 9 bases. CDR3 region: CASSQAPSLNTEAFF. The DNA of the CDR3 is TGCGCCAGCAGCCAAGCCCCCAGTCTGAACACTGAAGCTTTCTTT.

CDR3 nucleotides: TGTGCCAGCAGTGGTGGGACTCGGACTAATGAAAAACTGTTTTTT. This gives the protein CASSGGTRTNEKLFF. The gene calls are TRBV6-1 and TRBJ1-4; possibly TRBD1 for D (5 bases). V was cut by 4 bases and J by 2 bases, with 11 bases left in between. This CDR3 spans 15 amino acids. Germline-derived CDR1 and CDR2 are MNHNS and SASEGT.